These T cell receptor beta chains were read from a single sample in a study of cytomegalovirus exposure and HLA in healthy donors. Sequencing was performed with immunoSEQ multiplex PCR; in TCRdb, only in-frame clones are kept and a portion is missing. This repertoire includes more than 95,000 clones. Sequenced input: PBMCs. All receptors derive from a man under 40 in good health and CMV-seronegative. The CDR3 runs from the conserved cysteine through the conserved F or W. A D gene is named only where the DNA matches it firmly.

j_call v_call d_call cdr3_aa cdr3_nt
TRBJ2-3 TRBV4-2 NA CASSQGLDTTDTQYF TGTGCCAGCAGCCAAGGTTTAGATACCACAGATACGCAGTATTTT
TRBJ2-7 TRBV7-8 TRBD1 CASSLSSTGYEQYF TGTGCCAGCAGCTTGAGTTCGACAGGGTACGAGCAGTACTTC
TRBJ1-5 TRBV5-6 TRBD1 CASSSGQGFHQPQHF TGTGCCAGCAGCTCGGGACAGGGCTTTCACCAGCCCCAGCATTTT
TRBJ2-5 TRBV7-2 NA CASSLDRDRETQYF TGTGCCAGCAGCTTAGACAGGGACCGAGAGACCCAGTACTTC
TRBJ2-1 TRBV9 NA CASSPRWEASDEQFF TGTGCCAGCAGCCCTAGATGGGAGGCTAGTGATGAGCAGTTCTTC
TRBJ2-7 TRBV19 NA CASSIVGGSLSEQYF TGTGCCAGTAGTATAGTTGGGGGGTCTCTAAGCGAGCAGTACTTC
TRBJ2-7 TRBV27 NA CASSSREAGRYEQYF TGTGCCAGCAGTAGCAGGGAAGCAGGGCGCTACGAGCAGTACTTC
TRBJ2-7 TRBV27 TRBD1 CASSWGQGYEQYF TGTGCCAGCAGTTGGGGACAGGGCTACGAGCAGTACTTC
TRBJ2-1 TRBV7-9 NA CASSPGGNEQFF TGTGCCAGCAGCCCCGGGGGCAATGAGCAGTTCTTC
TRBJ2-7 TRBV18 TRBD2 CASSPEGLAVEQYF TGTGCCAGCTCACCAGAAGGACTAGCGGTTGAGCAGTACTTC
TRBJ2-1 TRBV6-1 NA CARDRIQDGSNEQFF TGTGCCAGAGACAGGATACAGGATGGGTCCAATGAGCAGTTCTTC
TRBJ2-3 TRBV19 TRBD1 CASSIWGQGGPTDTQYF TGTGCCAGTAGTATATGGGGACAGGGAGGGCCCACAGATACGCAGTATTTT
TRBJ2-1 TRBV14 TRBD2 CASSLLRGETYNEQFF TGTGCCAGCAGCCTCCTGCGGGGGGAGACCTACAATGAGCAGTTCTTC
TRBJ1-2 TRBV19 TRBD1 CASRDRSTGTAYGYTF TGTGCCAGTCGGGACCGGTCGACAGGGACTGCTTATGGCTACACCTTC
TRBJ1-1 TRBV6-6 TRBD1 CASRLDRSFSEAFF TGTGCCAGCAGACTGGACAGGTCCTTCTCTGAAGCTTTCTTT
TRBJ2-7 TRBV5-6 TRBD2 CASSLGLAGGNEQYF TGTGCCAGCAGCCTGGGACTAGCGGGAGGTAACGAGCAGTACTTC
TRBJ1-1 TRBV5-4 NA CASSRDPTADTEAFF TGTGCCAGCAGCCGAGACCCTACCGCGGACACTGAAGCTTTCTTT
TRBJ1-3 TRBV6-5 NA CASSYSFGVGNTIYF TGTGCCAGCAGTTACTCTTTCGGAGTTGGAAACACCATATATTTT
TRBJ1-1 TRBV4-1 TRBD1 CASSLQGANTEAFF TGCGCCAGCAGCCTACAGGGGGCGAACACTGAAGCTTTCTTT
TRBJ2-3 TRBV6-1 TRBD2 CASREAGETDTQYF TGTGCCAGCAGGGAAGCGGGAGAAACAGATACGCAGTATTTT
TRBJ2-7 TRBV4-3 NA CASSQDSAVLGYEQYF TGCGCCAGCAGCCAAGATTCAGCGGTTCTCGGGTACGAGCAGTACTTC
TRBJ2-5 TRBV7-7 NA CASSSTPGTQYF TGTGCTAGCAGCTCTACCCCAGGGACCCAGTACTTC
TRBJ2-2 TRBV5-6 NA CASSRPTGENTGELFF TGTGCCAGCAGCAGACCGACAGGAGAGAACACCGGGGAGCTGTTTTTT
TRBJ2-6 TRBV13 NA CASARLGEVPGANVLTF TGTGCCAGCGCCCGACTAGGGGAGGTACCTGGGGCCAACGTCCTGACTTTC
TRBJ2-3 TRBV5-1 NA CASSRGGGNTDTQYF TGCGCCAGCAGCCGGGGTGGGGGGAACACAGATACGCAGTATTTT
TRBJ1-2 TRBV29-1 NA CSAMEGSGGYTF TGCAGCGCCATGGAGGGGTCCGGTGGCTACACCTTC
TRBJ2-1 TRBV30 TRBD1 CAWGQGVSYNEQFF TGTGCCTGGGGACAGGGGGTATCCTACAATGAGCAGTTCTTC
TRBJ1-3 TRBV2 NA CASNRVGNTIYF TGTGCCAGCAACAGGGTCGGAAACACCATATATTTT
TRBJ2-1 TRBV28 TRBD2 CASTDVGGESDEQFF TGTGCCAGCACCGACGTGGGGGGGGAGTCGGATGAGCAGTTCTTC
TRBJ2-1 TRBV2 TRBD2 CASRTLRSGRSSGYEQFF TGTGCCAGCAGGACTTTGAGGAGCGGGAGGTCTAGTGGGTATGAGCAGTTCTTC
TRBJ2-7 TRBV2 TRBD1 CASSDPGTGYVEQYF TGTGCCAGCAGTGACCCCGGGACAGGGTATGTCGAGCAGTACTTC
TRBJ2-5 TRBV11-1 NA CASSYQRTLQETQYF TGTGCCAGCAGCTACCAGCGGACGTTACAAGAGACCCAGTACTTC
TRBJ1-2 TRBV28 NA CASREGGELVLGNYGYTF TGTGCCAGCAGGGAGGGAGGGGAGTTAGTACTAGGTAACTATGGCTACACCTTC
TRBJ2-1 TRBV18 TRBD2 CASSPPSGRSKQFF TGTGCCAGCTCACCGCCCAGCGGGAGGTCAAAGCAGTTCTTC
TRBJ2-1 TRBV7-9 NA CASSLIRGPRGDNEQFF TGTGCCAGCAGCTTAATAAGAGGGCCCAGGGGGGACAATGAGCAGTTCTTC
TRBJ2-5 TRBV28 NA CASSTPSSKTQYF TGTGCCAGCAGTACGCCTAGCTCGAAGACCCAGTACTTC
TRBJ2-6 TRBV7-9 TRBD2 CASSPGLAGRSGANVLTF TGTGCCAGCAGCCCGGGACTAGCGGGACGGTCTGGGGCCAACGTCCTGACTTTC
TRBJ1-3 TRBV19 NA CASSPVADQPSSGNTIYF TGTGCCAGTAGCCCAGTAGCGGACCAACCCAGCTCTGGAAACACCATATATTTT
TRBJ1-1 TRBV4-3 NA CASSLTVLSDTEAFF TGCGCCAGCAGCCTTACGGTCTTATCGGACACTGAAGCTTTCTTT
TRBJ2-5 TRBV5-1 TRBD2 CASSLMGGRETQYF TGCGCCAGCAGCCTTATGGGAGGGCGGGAGACCCAGTACTTC
TRBJ2-1 TRBV5-1 NA CASSLNKQGTEQFF TGCGCCAGCAGCTTGAACAAACAGGGTACTGAGCAGTTCTTC
TRBJ2-5 TRBV7-2 TRBD1 CASSSSRDRGKTQYF TGTGCCAGCAGCTCGTCCCGGGACAGGGGAAAGACCCAGTACTTC
TRBJ2-7 TRBV5-4 NA CASSLDGIYEQYF TGTGCCAGCAGCTTGGATGGCATCTACGAGCAGTACTTC
TRBJ1-2 TRBV10-1 NA CASFPKNRQLGHYGYTF TGCGCCAGCTTCCCAAAAAACCGACAATTAGGCCACTATGGCTACACCTTC
TRBJ1-5 TRBV6-6 NA CASSYSDSGPQHF TGTGCCAGCAGTTACTCGGACAGTGGGCCCCAGCATTTT
TRBJ2-1 TRBV30 NA CAWSPQAVKGADAEQFF TGTGCCTGGAGTCCACAAGCGGTGAAGGGAGCTGATGCTGAGCAGTTCTTC
TRBJ1-2 TRBV7-7 NA CASSLLTGHNYGYTF TGTGCTAGCAGCTTGCTGACAGGCCATAACTATGGCTACACCTTC
TRBJ2-1 TRBV27 NA CASRIVAQSSYNEQFF TGTGCCAGCAGGATAGTAGCCCAGAGCTCCTACAATGAGCAGTTCTTC
TRBJ2-7 TRBV6-5 NA CASSYSQGYSYEQYF TGTGCCAGCAGTTACTCTCAGGGGTACTCCTACGAGCAGTACTTC
TRBJ2-6 TRBV7-3 NA CASSKGPDSGANVLTF TGTGCCAGCTCTAAGGGGCCCGACTCTGGGGCCAACGTCCTGACTTTC
TRBJ1-2 TRBV28 NA CATSRGTDGYTF TGTGCCACCTCCAGGGGCACCGATGGCTACACCTTC
TRBJ2-3 TRBV28 TRBD2 CASSSGLAGEGHTQYF TGTGCCAGCAGTTCGGGACTAGCGGGAGAAGGGCATACGCAGTATTTT
TRBJ2-5 TRBV7-2 NA CASSPTGGSVSQETQYF TGTGCCAGCAGCCCAACCGGAGGGTCCGTATCTCAAGAGACCCAGTACTTC
TRBJ2-5 TRBV5-1 NA CASSFPEGQETQYF TGCGCCAGCAGCTTCCCTGAGGGCCAAGAGACCCAGTACTTC
TRBJ2-7 TRBV5-1 TRBD1 CASSFETRGPYEQYF TGCGCCAGCAGCTTTGAAACCAGGGGGCCTTACGAGCAGTACTTC
TRBJ1-2 TRBV5-4 TRBD1 CASSGTGGWVDGYTF TGTGCCAGCAGCGGGACAGGGGGCTGGGTAGATGGCTACACCTTC
TRBJ2-1 TRBV6-5 NA CASSPDWAVYNEQFF TGTGCCAGCAGCCCGGACTGGGCGGTTTACAATGAGCAGTTCTTC
TRBJ1-4 TRBV19 NA CASSIPGNEKLFF TGTGCCAGTAGTATCCCAGGGAATGAAAAACTGTTTTTT
TRBJ1-2 TRBV27 NA CASSSHRVDGYTF TGTGCCAGCAGTTCCCACAGGGTGGATGGCTACACCTTC
TRBJ2-2 TRBV5-1 TRBD2 CASFEREVDGELFF TGCGCCAGCTTCGAGCGGGAGGTTGACGGGGAGCTGTTTTTT